The clone carrying this T cell receptor (beta chain) appeared many times. The sequenced patients had an expansion of CD8+CD57+ cells seen by flow cytometry. Trimming took 0 bases from V and 6 from J, leaving 13 bases between them. This CDR3 contains 15 residues. CDR1 and CDR2 (germline): SGHRS, YFSETQ. CDR3 and TCR beta VDJ profiling relied on genomic DNA as the template. TCRdb independently ran MiXCR on the reads; one entry per CDR3 protein. The sample has more than 150,000 distinct CDR3 sequences; less than 60% are singletons. The sample is drawn from a study of CD8+CD57+ T cells in acquired aplastic anemia.

The receptor was isolated from a human donor with aplastic anemia. This chain connects TRBV5-1 to TRBJ1-5; weak D call: TRBD1 (6 bases). The sequencing sample was made of sorted CD4+, CD8+, or CD8+CD57+ T cells (not recorded which) from PBMCs. The CDR3 sequence: CASSLEGERRQPQHF. The CDR3 DNA is TGCGCCAGCAGCTTGGAGGGGGAGCGTCGTCAGCCCCAGCATTTT.